These 26 T cell receptor beta chains share one sample of origin, sequenced in a study of T cell repertoires in cytomegalovirus infection. TCRdb itself ran the reads through MiXCR, one entry per CDR3 protein. The repertoire holds 80,000 or so distinct CDR3 sequences, with 20% to 30% as singletons. These receptors are not linked to any known antigen. The specimen was CD8+ T cells from cultured PBMCs, collected from culture after CMV antigen stimulation. The receptors come from a human donor in good health (CMV status not recorded). Some clones in this sample may be carry-over from other donors' samples.

This clonotype has ten or more counts. The CDR3 reads CASSQDGEGGGSPLHF. The CDR3, as DNA: TGCGCCAGCAGCCAAGACGGCGAGGGTGGGGGATCACCCCTCCACTTT. J is TRBJ1-6 and V is TRBV4-3; TRBD1 might be the D (5 bases). V lost 0 bases and J lost 10, with 16 bases in between. Germline V gene data show CDR1 as LGHNA and CDR2 as YSLEER. This CDR3 spans 16 amino acids.

This clonotype was recorded a few times. The rearrangement joins TRBV7-9 to TRBJ2-7, with 7 bases fitting TRBD1. The V gene's germline CDR1 is SEHNR and CDR2 FQNEAQ (reference sequence). Unmatched junction bases numbered 7, after V lost 5 bases and J lost 3 bases. The CDR3 is 14 residues long. The CDR3 here is CASSAGTDNYEQYF. CDR3 nucleotide sequence: TGTGCCAGCAGCGCCGGGACAGACAACTACGAGCAGTACTTC.

This clonotype was seen a few times. The chain is built from TRBV5-5 and TRBJ1-1; D gene uncertain. The V and J ends lost 2 bases and 12 bases respectively, with 11 bases between them. The CDR3 covers 11 residues. Looked up from germline, CDR1 is SGHKS and CDR2 is YYEKEE (reference sequence). The chain's CDR3 is CASSFPSGTFF. As DNA, the CDR3 is TGTGCCAGCAGCTTCCCGAGCGGTACTTTCTTT.

The CDR3 DNA reads TGTGCCAGCGGGACAGGGGGCGGGGGCGAGCAGTACTTC. This codes for CASGTGGGGEQYF. V is TRBV13 and J is TRBJ2-7; 12 positions agree with TRBD1. CDR3 length equals 13 residues. V shed 8 bases, J shed 6 bases, and the junction held 5 bases outside the gene matches. From germline, CDR1 is PRHDT and CDR2 FYEKMQ (reference sequence).

The chain has TRBV5-1 and TRBJ1-1; TRBD1 is a possible D gene (6 bases). Trimming shortened V by 4 bases and J by 8 bases, and 12 bases separated the two germline ends. This CDR3 contains 12 residues. Germline CDR1 and CDR2: SGHRS and YFSETQ. The CDR3 DNA sequence: TGCGCCAGCAGCCAGTCCGGGACAGAAGCTTTCTTT. As protein: CASSQSGTEAFF.

This clonotype was counted a few times. J is TRBJ2-1 and V is TRBV19; D gene uncertain. In germline, CDR1 is LNHDA, CDR2 SQIVND (reference sequence). The V gene lost 3 bases and the J gene lost 0 bases, with 9 bases spanning the gap. This CDR3 spans 15 amino acids. The CDR3 sequence: CASSITENSYNEQFF. The DNA of the CDR3 is TGTGCCAGTAGTATTACAGAGAACTCCTACAATGAGCAGTTCTTC.

This clonotype appeared many times. J is TRBJ2-6 and V is TRBV12-3 or TRBV12-4; D uncertain. This CDR3 is 12 amino acids long. V was cut by 7 bases and J by 3 bases, with 4 bases left in between. The CDR3 region is CASKGGANVLTF. CDR3 DNA: TGTGCCAGCAAGGGTGGGGCCAACGTCCTGACTTTC.

There are a few counts of this clonotype. This chain connects TRBV4-3 to TRBJ2-1; tentatively, D is TRBD1 or TRBD2 (6 bases each). Germline V gives CDR1 LGHNA, CDR2 YSLEER. V was shortened by 1 base and J by 9 bases, with 13 bases between the two germline ends. The CDR3 loop spans 14 amino acids. CDR3 bases: TGCGCCAGCAGCCAAGCGTCGGGGGCGGCTGAGCAGTTCTTC. This sequence encodes CASSQASGAAEQFF.

There are a few counts of this clonotype. The chain recombines TRBV20-1 with TRBJ1-3; the D is unclear. Looked up from germline, CDR1 is DFQATT and CDR2 is SNEGSKA (reference sequence). CDR3 size: 13 residues. V shed 2 bases and J shed 2 bases, with 7 bases lying between them. The CDR3, as DNA: TGCAGTGCTAGACACGGGACTGGAAACACCATATATTTT. It codes for CSARHGTGNTIYF.

This clonotype has at least ten counts. The CDR3 bases are TGTGCCAGCGGGGGGGCCTGGGATGAGCAGTTCTTC. Protein: CASGGAWDEQFF. The chain carries TRBV6-2 or TRBV6-3 and TRBJ2-1, with D possibly TRBD2 on 7 matching bases. V lost 8 bases, J lost 8 bases, and 13 bases lay in between. CDR1 and CDR2 from the germline V gene are MNHEY and SVGEGT. The CDR3 is made up of 12 amino acids.

This clonotype was observed at least ten times. Since a much larger clone is just one base distant, this may be a read error. The genes are TRBV7-2 and TRBJ2-7; D might be TRBD2 (6 bases). V was clipped by 4 bases and J by 7 bases, with 11 bases between them. Germline values: CDR1 SGHTA, CDR2 FQGNSA. This CDR3 spans 12 amino acids. The CDR3 region is CASSWSGGEQYF. CDR3 bases: TGTGCCAGCAGCTGGAGTGGGGGGGAGCAGTACTTC.

This clonotype was seen more than once but under ten times. The V and J genes are TRBV20-1 and TRBJ2-7; 9 nucleotides match TRBD2. The CDR3 covers 14 residues. Germline CDR1 and CDR2: DFQATT and SNEGSKA (reference sequence). V gave up 0 bases and J gave up 3 bases; unmatched junction bases: 3. DNA of the CDR3: TGCAGTGCTAGAGATCTGACTAGCGGCTACGAGCAGTACTTC. It yields the protein CSARDLTSGYEQYF.

This clonotype was detected ten times or more. The V gene is TRBV6-1, the J gene TRBJ1-6; unclear D gene. Germline CDR1 is MNHNS and CDR2 is SASEGT. The CDR3 sequence is 15 residues long. Deletions cut 5 bases from V and 8 bases from J, with 16 bases between. CDR3 in amino acids: CASSQMGSMYSPLHF. The CDR3 DNA reads as TGTGCCAGCAGTCAAATGGGGAGTATGTATTCACCCCTCCACTTT.

This chain connects TRBV20-1 to TRBJ1-2; D is ambiguous. The ends were cut back, 0 bases at V and 7 bases at J, with 9 bases in the middle. Germline CDR1 and CDR2: DFQATT and SNEGSKA (reference sequence). The CDR3 is 12 residues long. In nucleotides, the CDR3 is TGCAGTGCTAGAGATCGTGTTCTTGGCTACACCTTC. Translation gives CSARDRVLGYTF.

V is TRBV28 and J is TRBJ2-7, with TRBD1 matching over 9 bases. CDR1 is MDHEN, CDR2 SYDVKM, per germline. The CDR3 has 14 amino acids. Losses at the gene ends were 7 bases for V and 5 bases for J; bases not matched to a gene: 9. CDR3 amino acids: CASINTGGRNEQYF. DNA of the CDR3: TGTGCCAGCATCAACACAGGGGGCAGAAACGAGCAGTACTTC.

CDR3 protein: CATSSRLAGGTTDTQYF. As DNA, the CDR3 is TGTGCCACCAGCAGTCGACTAGCGGGAGGAACCACAGATACGCAGTATTTT. The V gene is TRBV15, the J gene TRBJ2-3; 13 bases are shared with TRBD2. Germline V lookup: CDR1 LNHNV, CDR2 YYDKDF (reference sequence). Unmatched junction bases numbered 5, after V lost 3 bases and J lost 2 bases. This CDR3 is built from 17 residues.

This chain connects TRBV11-2 to TRBJ2-7; 14 bases line up with TRBD2. The CDR3 covers 16 residues. Per the germline V gene, CDR1 is SGHAT and CDR2 is FQNNGV. Trimming at V came to 5 bases and at J to 4 bases, leaving 7 bases not matched to a gene. The CDR3 coding sequence is TGTGCCAGCAGCCTCCGACTAGCGGGAGGGCCTTACGAGCAGTACTTC. Protein sequence: CASSLRLAGGPYEQYF.

This clonotype occurred many times. This chain uses TRBV6-2 or TRBV6-3 with TRBJ2-7; TRBD1 agrees at 9 bases. The CDR3 runs 16 residues. The germline gives CDR1 MNHEY, CDR2 SVGEGT. V shed 7 bases and J 1 base; nucleotides not matched to a gene: 11. DNA of the CDR3: TGTGCCAGCAACCTATACGGGACAGGGAGGTCCTACGAGCAGTACTTC. This codes for CASNLYGTGRSYEQYF.

The chain joins TRBV4-3 to TRBJ1-1, with D possibly matching TRBD1 (6 bases). Trimming pared 0 bases from V and 0 bases from J, leaving 8 bases between. CDR1 and CDR2 (germline): LGHNA, YSLEER. This CDR3 contains 15 residues. CDR3 amino acids: CASSQETGLNTEAFF. CDR3 in DNA: TGCGCCAGCAGCCAAGAAACAGGGCTGAACACTGAAGCTTTCTTT.

This clonotype appeared many times. The rearrangement joins TRBV7-6 to TRBJ2-3, with 11 bases that match TRBD2. In germline, CDR1 is SGHVS, CDR2 FNYEAQ. The CDR3 runs to 18 residues. The J segment lost 6 bases and the V segment lost 5 bases, leaving 16 bases of the junction unmatched. The CDR3 loop is CASSRYLAGGTGLDTQYF. In DNA form, the CDR3 reads TGTGCCAGCAGCAGATATCTAGCGGGAGGTACGGGGTTGGATACGCAGTATTTT.

A word on this clonotype: Germline and junction disagree at one end, which may indicate a read error. The chain couples TRBV27 to TRBJ1-4; 7 bases are a match to TRBD1. From germline, CDR1 is MNHEY and CDR2 SMNVEV (reference sequence). The CDR3 runs 14 residues. The DNA for the CDR3 is TGTGCCAGCACCACGGGGACAGAGAACGAAAAACTGCTTTTT. It specifies CASTTGTENEKLLF.

The chain is built from TRBV7-9 and TRBJ2-7; D unclear. V lost 1 base to trimming and J lost 0 bases, with 4 bases between them. The CDR3 length is 13 residues. Germline lookup yields CDR1 SEHNR and CDR2 FQNEAQ (reference sequence). In DNA form, the CDR3 reads TGTGCCAGCAGCTTAGTGGCCTCCTACGAGCAGTACTTC. This encodes CASSLVASYEQYF.

The gene calls are TRBV4-3 and TRBJ2-7; D perhaps matches TRBD2 (6 bases). CDR1 is LGHNA and CDR2 is YSLEER in the germline V gene. Trimming shortened V by 0 bases and J by 5 bases, and 11 bases separated the two germline ends. The CDR3 length is 14 residues. The chain's CDR3 is CASSQEFGGDEQYF. CDR3 nucleotide sequence: TGCGCCAGCAGCCAAGAGTTCGGGGGAGACGAGCAGTACTTC.

This sequence joins TRBV30 and TRBJ2-7, with TRBD1 matching over 7 bases. Germline CDR1 GTSNPN, CDR2 SVGIG (reference sequence). CDR3 size: 15 residues. Trimming removed 8 bases from V and 5 bases from J; junction bases left unmatched: 18. In nucleotides, the CDR3 is TGTGCCGTGGAGCCCCTGGCAGGGGGTGGTCACGAGCAGTACTTC. Protein: CAVEPLAGGGHEQYF.

This clonotype was seen ten or more times. The chain couples TRBV7-3 to TRBJ2-5; D is unresolved. Per germline, CDR1 SGHTA and CDR2 FQGTGA. The V gene lost 5 bases and the J gene lost 0 bases, with 7 bases spanning the gap. The CDR3 length is 13 residues. The DNA for the CDR3 is TGTGCCAGCAGCCCCCGGGACCAAGAGACCCAGTACTTC. This translates into CASSPRDQETQYF.

Ten or more counts support this clonotype. The rearrangement links TRBV7-8 to TRBJ1-6; 10 nucleotides match TRBD1. This CDR3 contains 16 residues. Germline V gene lookup returns CDR1 SGHVS and CDR2 FQNEAQ. Losses at the gene ends were 1 base for V and 8 bases for J; bases not matched to a gene: 5. CDR3 protein: CASSLGGQGLDSPLHF. CDR3 nucleotides: TGTGCCAGCAGCTTAGGGGGACAGGGGTTAGATTCACCCCTCCACTTT.